This paragraph reports one T cell receptor beta chain. The sample originates from a study of T-cell memory formation after mild COVID-19. Trimming shortened V by 6 bases and J by 5 bases, and 20 bases separated the two germline ends. Germline loops: CDR1 MNHNS, CDR2 SASEGT. There are 15 residues in the CDR3. One entry per CDR3 protein, called by TCRdb with MiXCR from the 5' RACE reads. In the table there are under 300,000 distinct CDR3 sequences, about a sixth of which are singletons. The receptor comes from a man younger than 30 who had mild COVID-19 (a few samples of this study predate the infection). Cell type and time point are not known. The chain links TRBV6-1 to TRBJ2-7; D is uncertain. Specimen: PBMCs or a T cell subset sorted from them (not recorded which). CDR3 bases: TGTGCCAGCAGGAATACGGAGACCGCGCCCAACGAGCAGTACGTC. Amino acids: CASRNTETAPNEQYV.